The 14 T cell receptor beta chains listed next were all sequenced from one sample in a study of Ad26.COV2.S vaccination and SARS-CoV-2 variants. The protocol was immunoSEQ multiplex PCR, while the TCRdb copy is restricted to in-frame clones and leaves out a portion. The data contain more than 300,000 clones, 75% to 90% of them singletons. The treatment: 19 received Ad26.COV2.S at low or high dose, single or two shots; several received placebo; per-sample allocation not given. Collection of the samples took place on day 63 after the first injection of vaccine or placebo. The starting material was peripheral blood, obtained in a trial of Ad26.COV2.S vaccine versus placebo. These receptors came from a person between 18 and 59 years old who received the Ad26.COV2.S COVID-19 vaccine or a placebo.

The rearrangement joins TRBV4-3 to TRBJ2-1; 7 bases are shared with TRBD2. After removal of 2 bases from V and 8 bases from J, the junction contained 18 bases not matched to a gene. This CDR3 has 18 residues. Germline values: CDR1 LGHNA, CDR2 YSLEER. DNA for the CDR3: TGCGCCAGCAGCCAACGAAGGGGTCGGGGCGGGAGTTTTTATGAGCAGTTCTTC. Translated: CASSQRRGRGGSFYEQFF.

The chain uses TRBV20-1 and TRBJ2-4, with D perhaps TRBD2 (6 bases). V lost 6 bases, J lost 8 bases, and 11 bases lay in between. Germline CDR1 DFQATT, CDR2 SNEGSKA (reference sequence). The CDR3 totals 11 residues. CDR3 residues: CSARRADIQYF. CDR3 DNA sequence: TGCAGTGCCAGGAGGGCAGACATTCAGTACTTC.

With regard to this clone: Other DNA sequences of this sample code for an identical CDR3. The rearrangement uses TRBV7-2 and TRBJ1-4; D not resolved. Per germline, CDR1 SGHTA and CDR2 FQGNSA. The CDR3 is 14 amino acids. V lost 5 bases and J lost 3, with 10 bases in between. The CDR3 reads CASSLGGANEKLFF. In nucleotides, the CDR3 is TGTGCCAGCAGCCTGGGTGGGGCTAATGAAAAACTGTTTTTT.

CDR3 loop: CASSVTGVGYTF. CDR3 nucleotides: TGTGCCAGCAGTGTAACAGGGGTAGGCTACACCTTC. The rearrangement links TRBV28 to TRBJ1-2; 7 nucleotides match TRBD1. CDR1 and CDR2 (germline): MDHEN, SYDVKM. There are 12 residues in the CDR3. The trim removed 5 bases at V and 8 bases at J, leaving 5 bases unmatched.

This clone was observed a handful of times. CDR3 protein: CASSSVEEKLFF. Here the CDR3 DNA reads TGTGCCAGCAGCTCCGTGGAAGAAAAACTGTTTTTT. The chain is built from TRBV5-5 and TRBJ1-4; D gene uncertain. Trimming cost V 3 bases and J 8 bases, with 8 bases left between them. The CDR3 extends over 12 amino acids. The germline V gene has CDR1 SGHKS and CDR2 YYEKEE (reference sequence).

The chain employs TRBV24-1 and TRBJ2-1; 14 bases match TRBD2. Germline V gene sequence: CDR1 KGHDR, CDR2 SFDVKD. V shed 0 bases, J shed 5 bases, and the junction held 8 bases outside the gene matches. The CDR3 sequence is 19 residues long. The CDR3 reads CATSDLHGTSGRGDNEQFF. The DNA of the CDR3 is TGTGCCACCAGTGATTTGCACGGGACTAGCGGGAGAGGGGACAATGAGCAGTTCTTC.

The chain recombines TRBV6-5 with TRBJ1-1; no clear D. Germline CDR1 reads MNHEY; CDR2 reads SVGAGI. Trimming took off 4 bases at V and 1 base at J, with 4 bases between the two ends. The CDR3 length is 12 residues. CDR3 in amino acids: CASSSTNTEAFF. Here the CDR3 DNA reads TGTGCCAGCAGTTCAACGAACACTGAAGCTTTCTTT.

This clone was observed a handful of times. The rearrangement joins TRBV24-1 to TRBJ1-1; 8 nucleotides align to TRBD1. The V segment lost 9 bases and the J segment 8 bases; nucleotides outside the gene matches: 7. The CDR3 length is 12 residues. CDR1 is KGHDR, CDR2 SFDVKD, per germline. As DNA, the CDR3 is TGTGCCACCTTGTCCCGGGACAGGGAAGCTTTCTTT. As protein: CATLSRDREAFF.

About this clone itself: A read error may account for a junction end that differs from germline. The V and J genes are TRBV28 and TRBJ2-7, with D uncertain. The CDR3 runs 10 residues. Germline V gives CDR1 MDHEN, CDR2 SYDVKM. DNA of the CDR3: TGTGCCAGCAGCCGAACCCATGAGGTTTTC. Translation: CASSRTHEVF.

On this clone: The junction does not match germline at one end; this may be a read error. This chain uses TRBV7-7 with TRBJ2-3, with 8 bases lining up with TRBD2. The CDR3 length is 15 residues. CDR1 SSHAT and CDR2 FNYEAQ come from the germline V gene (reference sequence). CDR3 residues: CASSISGASTDTQYF. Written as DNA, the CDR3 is TGTGCTAGCAGCATTAGCGGGGCTAGCACAGATACGCAGTATTTT.

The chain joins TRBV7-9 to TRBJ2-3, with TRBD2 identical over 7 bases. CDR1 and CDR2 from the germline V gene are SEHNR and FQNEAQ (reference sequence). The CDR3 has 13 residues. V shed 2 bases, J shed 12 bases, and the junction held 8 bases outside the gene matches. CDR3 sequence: CASSLSTSQTQYF. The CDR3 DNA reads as TGTGCCAGCAGCTTATCGACTAGCCAGACCCAGTATTTT.

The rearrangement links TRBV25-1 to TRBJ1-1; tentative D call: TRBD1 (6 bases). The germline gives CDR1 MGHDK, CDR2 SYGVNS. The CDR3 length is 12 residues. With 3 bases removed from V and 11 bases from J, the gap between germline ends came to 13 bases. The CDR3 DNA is TGTGCCAGCAGTGAGGGGGGGCTTGGGGCTTTCTTT. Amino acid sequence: CASSEGGLGAFF.

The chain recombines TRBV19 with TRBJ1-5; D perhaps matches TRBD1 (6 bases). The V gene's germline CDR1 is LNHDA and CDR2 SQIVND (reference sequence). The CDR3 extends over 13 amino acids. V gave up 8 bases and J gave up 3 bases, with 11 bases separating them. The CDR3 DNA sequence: TGTGCCAGTTCGCAGGGACACAATCAGCCCCAGCATTTT. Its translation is CASSQGHNQPQHF.

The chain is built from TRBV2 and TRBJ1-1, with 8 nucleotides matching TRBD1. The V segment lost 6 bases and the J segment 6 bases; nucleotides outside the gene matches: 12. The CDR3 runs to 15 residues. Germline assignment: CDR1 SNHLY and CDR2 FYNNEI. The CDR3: CASRTTGGSVSEAFF. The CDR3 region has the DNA TGTGCCAGCAGGACAACAGGGGGGTCGGTCTCTGAAGCTTTCTTT.